This T cell receptor beta chain was found in a study of T cells in Graves' hyperthyroidism and ophthalmopathy. Germline V gene data show CDR1 as SGHVS and CDR2 as FQNEAQ. The CDR3 consists of 14 residues. V lost 5 bases and J lost 5, with 16 bases in between. TCR beta CDR3 regions were amplified from RNA. The TCR CDR3 was amplified in a first-round RT-PCR using the HTBI primer set. From the multiplex PCR reads, TCRdb called clonotypes with MiXCR, one entry per CDR3 protein. The table records hundreds of thousands of distinct CDR3 sequences, about 45% of them present only once. The TCR comes from an adult man with Graves' disease, either hyperthyroidism or ophthalmopathy (not recorded which). The rearrangement uses TRBV7-8 and TRBJ2-7, with D maybe TRBD1 (7 bases). Sequenced material: peripheral blood or thyroid tissue (not recorded which). The CDR3 is CASSLTRGDDEQYF. The DNA of the CDR3 is TGTGCCAGCAGCCTCACCAGGGGGGACGACGAGCAGTACTTC.